The 29 T cell receptor beta chains in this list originate from one sample, sequenced in a study of response to subunit inactivated influenza vaccine. One entry per CDR3 protein results from TCRdb running MiXCR on the RT-PCR reads. In the table there are around 490,000 distinct CDR3 sequences, 7.6% of which are singletons. This specimen consisted of PBMCs from blood, obtained roughly 24 months after vaccination. The source is a man between 50 and 75 years old who received an inactivated influenza vaccine.

This clonotype was counted at least ten times. The V gene is TRBV5-1, the J gene TRBJ2-3; 9 bases agree with TRBD2. Germline V gene data show CDR1 as SGHRS and CDR2 as YFSETQ. The CDR3 runs 16 residues. V was clipped by 1 base and J by 5 bases; unmatched bases: 8. The CDR3 nucleotides are TGCGCCAGCAGCTTGATCGGCGGGGGGGCCTTAGATACGCAGTATTTT. Its translation is CASSLIGGGALDTQYF.

The chain is built from TRBV4-3 and TRBJ2-1; a weak D match, TRBD1 (6 bases). Germline CDR1 reads LGHNA; CDR2 reads YSLEER. The CDR3 spans 16 residues. V lost 0 bases and J 3 bases, leaving 12 bases between the germline ends. CDR3 region: CASSQDPGAGYNEQFF. CDR3 DNA: TGCGCCAGCAGCCAAGATCCAGGGGCCGGCTACAATGAGCAGTTCTTC.

The chain uses TRBV3-1 and TRBJ2-5; no firm D call. The length of the CDR3 is 15 residues. CDR1 is LGHDT, CDR2 YNNKEL, per germline (reference sequence). V was cut by 0 bases and J by 5 bases, with 13 bases left in between. The CDR3, as DNA: TGTGCCAGCAGCCAAGAGGTGGTGGGCCGGGAGACCCAGTACTTC. Protein sequence: CASSQEVVGRETQYF.

This clonotype showed up many times. The rearrangement links TRBV5-1 to TRBJ2-1; 12 bases are a match to TRBD2. The CDR3 consists of 18 residues. V trimming: 8 bases; J trimming: 6 bases; junction bases outside the gene matches: 18. Germline V gives CDR1 SGHRS, CDR2 YFSETQ. CDR3 sequence (DNA): TGCGCCAGTAGGTTTGGCCTAGCGGGAGGGCCCCAGAGCAATGAGCAGTTCTTC. Protein sequence: CASRFGLAGGPQSNEQFF.

This clonotype occurred a few times. V gene TRBV10-3 combines with J gene TRBJ1-5, with 9 bases that match TRBD1. The V segment lost 6 bases and the J segment 0 bases; nucleotides outside the gene matches: 3. Germline loops: CDR1 ENHRY, CDR2 SYGVKD. The CDR3 spans 15 residues. The CDR3 nucleotides are TGTGCCATCAGCTCACAGGGGGCTAGCAATCAGCCCCAGCATTTT. This sequence encodes CAISSQGASNQPQHF.

This clonotype has a handful of counts. V and J are TRBV20-1 and TRBJ1-1, with 8 bases identical to TRBD1. CDR1 DFQATT and CDR2 SNEGSKA come from the germline V gene (reference sequence). V lost 1 base and J lost 0; bases outside the gene matches: 13. The CDR3 has 18 amino acids. CDR3 protein: CSARVSWTGRRLNTEAFF. In DNA, the CDR3 is TGCAGTGCTAGAGTCAGTTGGACAGGGAGAAGGTTGAACACTGAAGCTTTCTTT.

This clonotype was counted at least ten times. The gene calls are TRBV4-2 and TRBJ2-1; a possible D gene is TRBD2 (7 bases). V was trimmed by 0 bases and J by 4 bases, leaving 19 bases between them. Germline CDR1 reads LGHNA; CDR2 reads YNFKEQ. The CDR3 covers 18 residues. CDR3 residues: CASSQDGGGPRVYNEQFF. The CDR3 region has the DNA TGTGCCAGCAGCCAAGATGGGGGGGGGCCCCGGGTTTACAATGAGCAGTTCTTC.

The table lists this clonotype with a few counts. This rearrangement joins TRBV6-1 to TRBJ2-1; D is unresolved. This CDR3 contains 13 residues. V was pared by 6 bases and J by 0 bases, with 6 bases between. Germline CDR1 is MNHNS and CDR2 is SASEGT. The CDR3 DNA reads TGTGCCAGCAGGGGATTCTCCTACAATGAGCAGTTCTTC. Translating gives CASRGFSYNEQFF.

This clonotype was seen only a few times. J is TRBJ2-3 and V is TRBV5-1; 12 bases fit TRBD2. Losses at the gene ends were 4 bases for V and 3 bases for J; bases not matched to a gene: 9. This CDR3 has 17 residues. Germline-derived CDR1 and CDR2 are SGHRS and YFSETQ. The CDR3 nucleotides read TGCGCCAGCAGCCACGACCCGACTAGCGGGGGAACAGATACGCAGTATTTT. It codes for CASSHDPTSGGTDTQYF.

V usage is TRBV10-3 and J usage is TRBJ2-2; D gene uncertain. V gave up 2 bases and J gave up 7 bases, with 5 bases separating them. CDR1 and CDR2 from the germline V gene are ENHRY and SYGVKD. The CDR3 loop spans 12 amino acids. CDR3 in DNA: TGTGCCATCAGTGAGGGCAGCGGGGAGCTGTTTTTT. Its translation: CAISEGSGELFF.

This clonotype was observed many times. The rearrangement joins TRBV7-2 to TRBJ1-5; no definite D call. Germline assignment: CDR1 SGHTA and CDR2 FQGNSA. The CDR3 runs to 14 residues. V was shortened by 1 base and J by 5 bases, with 9 bases between the two germline ends. This CDR3 is CASSLEGLDQPQHF. CDR3 DNA sequence: TGTGCCAGCAGCTTAGAGGGTTTGGATCAGCCCCAGCATTTT.

The genes are TRBV20-1 and TRBJ2-3; 7 nucleotides match TRBD2. This CDR3 contains 15 residues. CDR1 and CDR2 (germline): DFQATT, SNEGSKA (reference sequence). Trimming at V came to 0 bases and at J to 3 bases, leaving 6 bases not matched to a gene. The chain's CDR3 is CSARDLKRGTDTQYF. CDR3 coding DNA: TGCAGTGCTAGAGATCTAAAGCGGGGAACAGATACGCAGTATTTT.

The chain uses TRBV27 and TRBJ1-5; weak D call: TRBD1 (5 bases). The germline CDR1 and CDR2 sequences are MNHEY and SMNVEV (reference sequence). Trimming stripped 1 base from V and 1 base from J, with 11 bases between. The CDR3 contains 16 residues. CDR3: CASSLFGGSSNQPQHF. CDR3 bases: TGTGCCAGCAGTTTATTCGGGGGATCAAGCAATCAGCCCCAGCATTTT.

This chain uses TRBV5-5 with TRBJ2-7; the D is unclear. CDR3 size: 13 residues. Per the germline V gene, CDR1 is SGHKS and CDR2 is YYEKEE (reference sequence). V was clipped by 6 bases and J by 3 bases, with 13 bases between them. The CDR3 reads CASTTGPLYEQYF. DNA for the CDR3: TGTGCCAGCACCACTGGGCCTCTCTACGAGCAGTACTTC.

This clonotype was seen at least ten times. CDR3 nucleotides: TGTGCCAGCAGCGTAGAACCTAGCGGAGACGGCTACACCTTC. Protein: CASSVEPSGDGYTF. This sequence joins TRBV9 and TRBJ1-2; no definite D call. Germline-derived CDR1 and CDR2 are SGDLS and YYNGEE. This CDR3 has 14 residues. The V end lost 0 bases, the J end lost 8 bases, and 14 bases lay between the germline ends. The complete variable domain, with remaining parts taken from reference TRBV9 and TRBJ1-2, reads DSGVTQTPKHLITATGQRVTLRCSPRSGDLSVYWYQQSLDQGLQFLIQYYNGEERAKGNILERFSAQQFPDLHSELNLSSLELGDSALYFCASSVEPSGDGYTFGSGTRLTVV.

This clonotype has a handful of counts. This chain connects TRBV4-3 to TRBJ2-7; maybe TRBD1 (5 bases). Germline V gene sequence: CDR1 LGHNA, CDR2 YSLEER. The CDR3 covers 14 residues. With 4 bases removed from V and 2 bases from J, the gap between germline ends came to 12 bases. CDR3 DNA: TGCGCCAGCAGCCTGGAGCAGGGCCCCTACGAGCAGTACTTC. Translation gives CASSLEQGPYEQYF.

Worth noting for this clonotype: This may come from a read error, since a much larger clone is one base off. This rearrangement joins TRBV20-1 to TRBJ1-1; D may be TRBD1 (6 bases). The germline V and J ends were trimmed by 1 base and 0 bases, with 15 bases remaining between them. The CDR3 spans 16 residues. Germline CDR1 DFQATT, CDR2 SNEGSKA (reference sequence). CDR3 nucleotide sequence: TGCAGTGCTAGAGGTGGGGGCATACTGATGAACACTGAAGCTTTCTTT. Its protein is CSARGGGILMNTEAFF.

A few counts support this clonotype. The chain has TRBV7-9 and TRBJ2-5; 9 bases match TRBD1. Germline loops: CDR1 SEHNR, CDR2 FQNEAQ (reference sequence). The CDR3 has 16 amino acids. Trimming removed 5 bases from V and 6 bases from J; junction bases left unmatched: 13. CDR3 region: CASSTPGQGLGKTQYF. The DNA of the CDR3 is TGTGCCAGCAGCACTCCGGGACAGGGTCTAGGAAAGACCCAGTACTTC.

J is TRBJ2-2 and V is TRBV20-1; D call uncertain. This CDR3 spans 13 amino acids. Trimming shortened V by 0 bases and J by 1 base, and 3 bases separated the two germline ends. Germline CDR1 DFQATT, CDR2 SNEGSKA (reference sequence). CDR3 region: CSAREQNTGELFF. CDR3 bases: TGCAGTGCTAGAGAACAGAACACCGGGGAGCTGTTTTTT.

Ten or more counts support this clonotype. The J gene is TRBJ2-3, the V gene TRBV12-3 or TRBV12-4; D is perhaps TRBD1 (6 bases). V shed 4 bases and J shed 3 bases, with 14 bases lying between them. This CDR3 is 15 amino acids long. The CDR3 coding sequence is TGTGCCAGCAGTTCCCTCGCAAGGGGGACAGATACGCAGTATTTT. Translating gives CASSSLARGTDTQYF.

This clonotype appeared a few times. The gene calls are TRBV6-1 and TRBJ2-1; D assignment may be TRBD1 or TRBD2 (5 bases each). Trimming left V 4 bases short and J 3 bases short, with 13 bases between. Germline assignment: CDR1 MNHNS and CDR2 SASEGT. The CDR3 is 15 amino acids. For the CDR3, the DNA is TGTGCCAGCAGTGCCGCCGGGGCCGTCTACAATGAGCAGTTCTTC. Translation gives CASSAAGAVYNEQFF.

The chain joins TRBV6-2 or TRBV6-3 to TRBJ2-7; D not resolved. V dropped 0 bases and J dropped 3 bases, with 6 bases sitting between them. This CDR3 is 13 amino acids long. Germline CDR1 MNHEY, CDR2 SVGEGT. The CDR3 loop is CASSYSNNYEQYF. CDR3 coding DNA: TGTGCCAGCAGTTACTCGAATAACTACGAGCAGTACTTC.

The chain is built from TRBV7-2 and TRBJ2-7; 8 bases align to TRBD2. Germline CDR1 SGHTA, CDR2 FQGNSA. The CDR3 is 15 amino acids. Unmatched junction bases numbered 4, after V lost 0 bases and J lost 3 bases. The CDR3 is CASSLATSGGYEQYF. CDR3 in DNA: TGTGCCAGCAGCTTAGCGACGAGCGGGGGCTACGAGCAGTACTTC. Variable domain in full (rest from reference TRBV7-2 and TRBJ2-7): GAGVSQSPSNKVTEKGKDVELRCDPISGHTALYWYRQSLGQGLEFLIYFQGNSAPDKSGLPSDRFSAERTGGSVSTLTIQRTQQEDSAVYLCASSLATSGGYEQYFGPGTRLTVT.

This clonotype came up a few times. The rearrangement uses TRBV3-1 and TRBJ2-7; 10 bases line up with TRBD2. CDR1 is LGHDT and CDR2 is YNNKEL in the germline V gene (reference sequence). The CDR3 is 15 residues long. The V gene end was trimmed by 4 bases and the J gene end by 0 bases; junction bases not matched to a gene: 3. Here the CDR3 reads CASSPGTSVSYEQYF. For the CDR3, the DNA is TGTGCCAGCAGCCCGGGGACTAGCGTCTCCTACGAGCAGTACTTC.

V usage is TRBV6-1 and J usage is TRBJ2-2; tentatively, D is TRBD1 (6 bases). Between the trimmed V and J ends, which lost 6 bases and 7 bases, there was a span of 15 bases. Germline V gene data show CDR1 as MNHNS and CDR2 as SASEGT. This CDR3 contains 14 residues. The CDR3 sequence is CASRRQGIFGELFF. Written as DNA, the CDR3 is TGTGCCAGCAGAAGGCAGGGGATATTCGGGGAGCTGTTTTTT.

This chain connects TRBV20-1 to TRBJ2-7, with D possibly matching TRBD2 (5 bases). Trimming took off 5 bases at V and 3 bases at J, with 8 bases between the two ends. The CDR3 extends over 11 amino acids. The germline gives CDR1 DFQATT, CDR2 SNEGSKA (reference sequence). Written as DNA, the CDR3 is TGCAGTGCTTCGGGGAACTACGAGCAGTACTTC. Encoded protein: CSASGNYEQYF.

The gene calls are TRBV5-6 and TRBJ2-1; possible D gene TRBD1, 5 bases. The ends were cut back, 1 base at V and 10 bases at J, with 9 bases in the middle. There are 12 residues in the CDR3. Germline V gene lookup returns CDR1 SGHDT and CDR2 YYEEEE. The CDR3 loop reads CASSLRTPEQFF. CDR3 sequence (DNA): TGTGCCAGCAGCTTGCGGACACCCGAGCAGTTCTTC.

In this sample, this clonotype turned up many times. This chain links TRBV20-1 with TRBJ1-5; no reliable D call. CDR3 length: 13 residues. The ends were cut back, 3 bases at V and 2 bases at J, with 8 bases in the middle. Germline loops: CDR1 DFQATT, CDR2 SNEGSKA (reference sequence). This CDR3 is CSASSAGNQPQHF. The CDR3 DNA reads TGCAGTGCTAGTTCGGCAGGCAATCAGCCCCAGCATTTT.

CDR3 bases: TGCAGTGCGGGGGACAGTTTTAATTCACCCCTCCACTTT. This sequence encodes CSAGDSFNSPLHF. This chain connects TRBV20-1 to TRBJ1-6; 7 nucleotides agree with TRBD1. The V gene end was trimmed by 6 bases and the J gene end by 6 bases; junction bases not matched to a gene: 5. In germline, CDR1 is DFQATT, CDR2 SNEGSKA (reference sequence). This CDR3 is 13 amino acids long.